The subject of this entry is one T cell receptor (beta chain). The antigen it recognizes is unknown. No qualities accompany the bases; no much larger clone lies one base away. The library came from the immunoSEQ multiplex PCR assay. A mixture of 60 forward primers for TCR Vbeta segments and 13 reverse primers for TCR Jbeta segments was used in the multiplex PCR. A multiplex PCR assay on genomic DNA amplified the CDR3 region of rearranged TCR beta genes. The amplified TCR beta libraries were sequenced on the Illumina HiSeq System as 87-base-pair reads. On the study's bioinformatics: In a later analysis, some 80 million unique TCR beta chains were counted across the roughly 670 repertoires, and around 11 million of these chains were shared by at least two donors. To remove PCR and sequencing errors, raw reads were error-corrected and collapsed into unique sequences using a nearest-neighbor algorithm that merged closely related sequences. V, D and J gene segments were assigned by aligning CDR3 sequences to IMGT reference sequences. Each retained sequence needed at least a six-nucleotide match to both a V gene segment and a J gene segment. Rearrangements were classified as productive when the CDR3 lacked stop codons and remained in frame with V and J, and all other rearrangements were classified as non-productive. CDR3 was defined according to IMGT convention as the region running from the second conserved V-encoded cysteine to the conserved J-encoded phenylalanine. The earlier analysis of around 640 of the donors excluded sequences that lacked an unambiguous match to a single V gene segment. In an earlier analysis of approximately 500 of the donors, a V segment was called functional when productive rearrangements were above 56.7%, and segregating when the standard deviation between donors exceeded 5%. A statistical classification framework was built for diagnosing cytomegalovirus status from the catalog of TCR beta chain sequences. A later analysis assigned V and J genes by comparing TCR nucleotide sequences with IMGT/GENE-DB human TR gene sequences. A later analysis assigned CDR3 sequences and most-parsimonious VDJ recombination scenarios with the TCRdist pipeline. A later analysis defined each TCR beta chain by its CDR3 amino acid sequence plus V-gene family, and excluded reads lacking a unique V-gene family. In a later analysis, around 600 highly shared, low-generation-probability nucleotide sequences were removed to address suspected cross-contamination and a sequencing artifact. For each public chain, a later analysis derived a clonal expansion index from normalized ranks of inferred template counts within each repertoire. In a later analysis, generation probabilities were computed with a VDJ recombination model fitted to out-of-frame rearrangements, and the resulting probabilities were checked against IGoR. In a later analysis, hypergeometric tests were used to score TCR-TCR, TCR-HLA and TCR-CMV co-occurrence, with a repertoire-size bias correction applied to TCR pairs. To estimate false discovery rates, a later analysis permuted the HLA or CMV assignments 20 times. In a later analysis, co-occurring TCRs were grouped using DBSCAN, and TCRdist sequence similarity was added for clustering within HLA-allele-positive subsets. Repertoires with fewer than 30,000 or more than 120,000 public chains were left out of co-occurrence clustering, as were four to six repertoires with anomalous nucleotide sharing. The table comes from immuneACCESS by way of TCRdb, which keeps in-frame sequences with V and J called. Part of the clones is missing from these tables; in studies checked, under half for an unresolved V gene and the rest for unknown reasons. For V, J and clone size, that table is used; D and trimming come from the DNA. This sample gives 140,000 or so clones in total; roughly three fifths of them show up just once. Together, the top ten hold roughly 1.8% of the sample.

Reading from cysteine to phenylalanine, the CDR3 counts 15 amino acids. CDR3 DNA is the only sequence kept; it has 45 bases, read in frame from the first base. The germline V gene specifies MDHEN as CDR1 and SYDVKM as CDR2. At the junction V is shortened by 5 bases and J by 5 bases; bases outside the gene matches: 4. The sample belongs to a study of cytomegalovirus exposure and HLA in healthy donors (dated by TCRdb to 2016 to 2017). Notes on the research overall: An earlier analysis of 587 of the donors reported 250 to 350 Gb of sequence data and 117 million unique TCR beta sequences obtained from approximately 180 million T cells. About 280 gigabases of sequencing data and roughly 80 million unique TCR sequences made up an early release that covered approximately 620 HLA-typed donors. Of the roughly 400 genotyped donors, 65% to 90% were placed in the genetic ancestry cluster associated with self-reported Caucasian donors. The aim of the study was to test whether cataloging public T cell receptors could identify signatures of past pathogen exposure. The study profiled the T cell repertoires of hundreds of subjects by immunosequencing and related them to cytomegalovirus serostatus. In addition to the first cohort of roughly 670 subjects, a separate validation cohort of approximately 130 different subjects was used. High-throughput TCR immunosequencing, statistical association of individual TCRs with disease status, and machine learning were combined to predict cytomegalovirus infection status. A later analysis re-examined previously published TCR beta repertoires from around 670 donors and added high-resolution HLA genotyping to investigate patterns of TCR occurrence. In the later analysis, no new phenotypic data were used to find candidate immune exposures; instead, reliance was placed on TCR beta sequences and their occurrence across donors. In an earlier analysis of over 550 of the donors, high-throughput TCR beta sequencing was used to judge whether each TCR beta V gene segment behaved as functional or pseudogenic. Donor age, sex, ethnicity and CMV serostatus were compiled alongside the repertoire data. Genome-wide SNP genotypes for about 60% of the roughly 670 donors were used in a later genetic analysis, which treated that subset as a discovery cohort. All discovery cohort repertoires had been generated on a single sequencing platform. Both class I and class II loci were covered by HLA typing, at four-digit resolution. Typing coverage differed by locus: A, B, C, DRB1 and DQB1 were typed in roughly 620-640 donors, DQA1 in about 510, DPA1 in some 600, and DPB1 in approximately 450. Several DR-DQ haplotypes were treated as single units for association and clustering because of strong linkage in the cohort. Across about 370 genotyped donors of the cohort, an average of about 240,000 unique TCR beta nucleotide sequences per donor were sequenced, and roughly 20% of those sequences were non-productive.

In total, approximately 690 healthy bone marrow donors made up the cohort. All cohort members were sampled while nominally healthy, although unrecorded immune exposures were likely present. The donor was CMV seronegative and was included in the group of several hundred seronegative cohort members. A peripheral blood sample was provided by each donor, and peripheral blood mononuclear cells were used for TCR beta sequencing. The Qiagen DNeasy Blood Extraction Kit was used to extract genomic DNA from the blood cell samples. Broad study findings and their caveats: This cohort had only TCR beta chains sequenced, and the lack of alpha or paired-chain data limited which features could be detected. In the study, about 150 TCR beta chains were listed as associated with cytomegalovirus. In vitro tests confirmed that a few of the cytomegalovirus-associated TCR beta chains recognize cytomegalovirus antigens. According to a later analysis, TCR association rates differed among HLA loci, with DRB1 alleles showing the most associated TCRs and HLA-C alleles showing the fewest. In a later genetic analysis, fewer N-insertions in productive TCRs were reported among donors in an Asian-associated ancestry cluster than the approximately 670-donor mean. While some public TCRs were present in many individuals, most TCR sequences turned up only very rarely across donors. Immune exposure information for the cohort was limited to CMV serostatus. The authors suggested that the approach could potentially be generalized to other disease states and immunological phenotypes. Broadly in line with IMGT annotations, most TCR beta V segments showed up in productive rearrangements about 87% or about 30% of the time in an earlier analysis of several hundred of the donors. A further reported finding was that TCR beta sequences accurately predicted the HLA-A and HLA-B alleles for most subjects in the first cohort. A later analysis found that most CMV-associated TCR beta chains appeared HLA-restricted, with HLA associations seemingly driven largely by CMV exposure. HLA typing was unavailable for some donors at each locus, so association tests used only the typed subset. The classifier was reported to diagnose cytomegalovirus status with high specificity and sensitivity in both the original cohort and the validation cohort. Assigning TCR associations to individual alleles was difficult when HLA alleles, especially DR and DQ, strongly co-occurred. The earlier analysis of a few hundred of the donors excluded approximately 17 rarely observed V segments, including chromosome 9 orphons, because counts were too low. A cluster of highly shared sequence variants was judged likely to be a technical artifact of the sequencing pipeline. Presence/absence analyses assumed roughly uniform sequencing depth across donors, an assumption that may not hold. Specific HLA alleles were associated with 15,000 to 20,000 TCR beta sequences at a false discovery rate of 0.05 in a later analysis. Some IMGT-functional V segments, including TRBV6-2 and TRBV6-3, could not be distinguished by the 87-base-pair reads and were therefore excluded. In a later genetic analysis, a missense DCLRE1C variant was associated with V-gene and J-gene trimming of TCR beta chains, and the association was replicated in an independent cohort. Linkage disequilibrium might explain the correlated functional status among segregating V segments, but an unknown experimental factor could not be ruled out. A later analysis reported that several top co-occurrence clusters appeared linked to parvovirus B19, influenza, CMV and Epstein-Barr virus. A later analysis found that HLA-associated TCR beta chains were more clonally expanded and had lower generation probabilities than equally common non-associated chains.

The TCR was taken from a male donor in good health and CMV-seronegative. Sequencing was carried out using PBMCs. The V and J genes are TRBV28 and TRBJ2-3; 13 nucleotides in the junction match TRBD2. The bases are TGTGCCAGCAGTCTACTAGCGGGGGGGGGAGATACGCAGTATTTT. Its protein product is CASSLLAGGGDTQYF.